This T cell receptor (beta chain) was found in a study of blood T cells in healthy people across ages. Findings of the study overall: In older individuals, TCR beta diversity per million T cells was lower, falling roughly linearly with age. Reliance upon unsorted PBMCs precluded definitive naive versus antigen-experienced comparison. In long-lived donors, naive CD4+ cell counts and diversity exceeded those of aged donors.

It was with a sample-barcoded 5' primer and a J-beta primer mix that a second PCR of roughly 7 to 12 cycles was run. Every sample returned 2.5 million or more CDR3-containing paired-end reads. TCRdb reanalysed the 5' RACE reads using MiXCR and keeps one entry per CDR3 protein. The repertoire includes 1.8 million or so distinct CDR3 sequences, about 39% of them detected once, and 23% sits in the top ten. With respect to this clonotype: Antigen unknown.

Germline CDR1 MNHEY, CDR2 SVGEGT. V lost 0 bases and J lost 5, with 8 bases in between. The CDR3 is 14 amino acids. Input material: blood. This TCR came from a human donor in good health. The chain couples TRBV6-2 or TRBV6-3 to TRBJ1-5; D remains ambiguous. The CDR3 here is CASSYSSPHQPQHF. The DNA of the CDR3 is TGTGCCAGCAGTTACTCGAGCCCCCATCAGCCCCAGCATTTT.